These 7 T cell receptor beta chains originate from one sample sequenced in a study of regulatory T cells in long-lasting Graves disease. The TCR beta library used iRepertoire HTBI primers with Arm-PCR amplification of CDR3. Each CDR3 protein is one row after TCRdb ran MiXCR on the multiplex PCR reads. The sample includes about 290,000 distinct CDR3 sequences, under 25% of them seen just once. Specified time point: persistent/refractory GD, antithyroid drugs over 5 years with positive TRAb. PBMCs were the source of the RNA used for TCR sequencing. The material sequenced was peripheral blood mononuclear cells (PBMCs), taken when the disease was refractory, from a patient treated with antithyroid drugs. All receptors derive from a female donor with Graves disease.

CDR3: CASRERGVDTQYF. CDR3 sequence (DNA): TGTGCCAGCCGTGAAAGGGGTGTAGATACGCAGTATTTT. The V gene is TRBV12-3 or TRBV12-4, the J gene TRBJ2-3; D might be TRBD1 (5 bases). V lost 8 bases to trimming and J lost 5 bases, with 14 bases between them. CDR3 length: 13 amino acids.

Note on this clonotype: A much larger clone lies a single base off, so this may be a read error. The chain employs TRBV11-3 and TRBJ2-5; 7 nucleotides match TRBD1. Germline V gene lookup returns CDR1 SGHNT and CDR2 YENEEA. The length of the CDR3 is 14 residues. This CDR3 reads CVSSSGDSQETQYF. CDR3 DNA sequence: TGTGTCAGCAGCTCCGGGGACAGCCAAGAGACCCAGTACTTC.

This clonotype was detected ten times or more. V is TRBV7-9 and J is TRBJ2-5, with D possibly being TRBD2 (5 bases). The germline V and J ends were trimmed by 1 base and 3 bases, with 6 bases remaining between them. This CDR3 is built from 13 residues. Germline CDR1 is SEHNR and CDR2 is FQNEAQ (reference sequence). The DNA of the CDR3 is TGTGCCAGCAGCTTAGATAGCGAAGAGACCCAGTACTTC. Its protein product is CASSLDSEETQYF.

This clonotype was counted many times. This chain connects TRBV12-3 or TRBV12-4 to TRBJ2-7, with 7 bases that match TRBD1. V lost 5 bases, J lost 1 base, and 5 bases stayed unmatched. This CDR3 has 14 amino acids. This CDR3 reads CASSRSGQSYEQYF. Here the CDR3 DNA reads TGTGCCAGCAGTCGCTCGGGACAGTCCTACGAGCAGTACTTC.

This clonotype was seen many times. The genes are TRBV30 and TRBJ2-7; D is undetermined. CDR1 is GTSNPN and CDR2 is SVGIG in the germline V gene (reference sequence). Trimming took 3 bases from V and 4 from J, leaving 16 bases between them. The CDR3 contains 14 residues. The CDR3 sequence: CAWSSSRAPYEQYF. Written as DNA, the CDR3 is TGTGCCTGGAGCAGCAGTAGGGCGCCGTACGAGCAGTACTTC.

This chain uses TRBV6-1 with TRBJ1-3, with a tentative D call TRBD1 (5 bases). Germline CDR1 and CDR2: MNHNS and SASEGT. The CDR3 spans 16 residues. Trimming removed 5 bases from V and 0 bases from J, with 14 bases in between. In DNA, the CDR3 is TGTGCCAGCAGTCCGGGACGGCTGAACTCTGGAAACACCATATATTTT. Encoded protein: CASSPGRLNSGNTIYF.

CDR3 residues: CASTPAGGPVNEQFF. For the CDR3, the DNA is TGTGCCAGCACCCCAGCGGGAGGGCCGGTCAATGAGCAGTTCTTC. The V gene is TRBV7-9, the J gene TRBJ2-1, with 10 positions matching TRBD2. Per the germline V gene, CDR1 is SEHNR and CDR2 is FQNEAQ (reference sequence). With 7 bases clipped from V and 6 bases from J, the junction kept 9 bases outside the gene matches. The CDR3 extends over 15 amino acids.